These 26 T cell receptor beta chains came from one sample sequenced in a study of T-cell reconstitution after alpha-beta-depleted transplantation in children. Unique molecular identifiers were incorporated into the prepared TCRbeta library. TCRdb re-called the PCR reads with MiXCR, one entry per CDR3 protein. Here the sample spans 400,000 to 550,000 distinct CDR3 sequences, 10% being singletons. Specimen: PBMCs, collected before TCRalphabeta/CD19-depleted stem cell transplant. These TCRs come from a child younger than 10 with inherited bone marrow failure, due to receive a stem cell transplant.

This clonotype was seen at least ten times. This chain connects TRBV11-3 to TRBJ2-1, with D possibly matching TRBD2 (6 bases). Germline CDR1 is SGHNT and CDR2 is YENEEA. The ends were cut back, 6 bases at V and 2 bases at J, with 17 bases in the middle. The CDR3 length is 16 residues. The CDR3 loop reads CASSNHPGGPYNEQFF. The CDR3 coding sequence is TGTGCCAGCAGTAACCACCCCGGGGGACCCTACAATGAGCAGTTCTTC.

In this sample, this clonotype turned up many times. The chain employs TRBV27 and TRBJ1-1; 9 bases match TRBD1. Germline V gene sequence: CDR1 MNHEY, CDR2 SMNVEV (reference sequence). Unmatched junction bases numbered 7, after V lost 5 bases and J lost 3 bases. The CDR3 length is 15 residues. CDR3 sequence: CASSRDRGMYTEAFF. The CDR3 DNA sequence: TGTGCCAGCAGTCGTGACAGGGGGATGTACACTGAAGCTTTCTTT.

This clonotype was observed many times. The chain has TRBV19 and TRBJ2-1; 14 nucleotides line up with TRBD2. CDR1 and CDR2 from the germline V gene are LNHDA and SQIVND (reference sequence). The CDR3 totals 19 residues. Trimming cost V 9 bases and J 1 base; bases outside gene matches: 14. The CDR3 bases are TGTGCCAGCGCCCTAACCGGACTAGCGGGAGGAGGGTCCTACAATGAGCAGTTCTTC. Translated: CASALTGLAGGGSYNEQFF.

This clonotype was observed at least ten times. The rearrangement joins TRBV24-1 to TRBJ2-3; possible D gene TRBD2, 6 bases. V lost 0 bases and J lost 0, with 9 bases in between. CDR1 and CDR2 (germline): KGHDR, SFDVKD. This CDR3 contains 16 residues. The CDR3 region is CATSDLRGASTDTQYF. CDR3 nucleotide sequence: TGTGCCACCAGTGATTTGCGCGGGGCGAGCACAGATACGCAGTATTTT.

Many counts were recorded for this clonotype. This rearrangement joins TRBV10-3 to TRBJ2-2; 9 bases agree with TRBD2. In germline, CDR1 is ENHRY, CDR2 SYGVKD. The junction had 11 bases not matched to a gene; V was cut back by 3 bases and J by 3 bases. The CDR3 is made up of 18 amino acids. CDR3 region: CAISEPGLAPSDTGELFF. The CDR3 DNA reads as TGTGCCATCAGTGAACCGGGACTAGCCCCATCGGACACCGGGGAGCTGTTTTTT.

This clonotype has ten or more counts. The chain carries TRBV28 and TRBJ2-7, with D perhaps TRBD2 (6 bases). In germline, CDR1 is MDHEN, CDR2 SYDVKM. V lost 5 bases, J lost 5 bases, and 19 bases lay in between. The CDR3 is 15 residues long. CDR3 bases: TGTGCCAGCAGTCCACCCATTATCGGGAGCGACGAGCAGTACTTC. Amino acids: CASSPPIIGSDEQYF.

The sample holds many counts of this clonotype. The rearrangement links TRBV12-3 or TRBV12-4 to TRBJ2-1; D uncertain. The CDR3 is 12 residues long. Trimming stripped 5 bases from V and 8 bases from J, with 10 bases between. As DNA, the CDR3 is TGTGCCAGCAGTCCGATCTTGCATGAGCAGTTCTTC. Protein sequence: CASSPILHEQFF.

This clonotype showed up many times. J is TRBJ2-7 and V is TRBV7-9; 7 nucleotides agree with TRBD2. CDR1 is SEHNR and CDR2 is FQNEAQ in the germline V gene (reference sequence). The J segment lost 6 bases and the V segment lost 0 bases, leaving 8 bases of the junction unmatched. This CDR3 has 15 residues. The CDR3 is CASSLASGRTLEQYF. The DNA of the CDR3 is TGTGCCAGCAGCTTAGCTAGCGGGCGGACCCTCGAGCAGTACTTC. Complete variable domain (other parts from reference TRBV7-9 and TRBJ2-7): DTGVSQNPRHKITKRGQNVTFRCDPISEHNRLYWYRQTLGQGPEFLTYFQNEAQLEKSRLLSDRFSAERPKGSFSTLEIQRTEQGDSAMYLCASSLASGRTLEQYFGPGTRLTVT.

This clonotype was observed many times. The chain has TRBV6-5 and TRBJ2-1; D remains ambiguous. The CDR3 sequence is 12 residues long. Trimming pared 6 bases from V and 7 bases from J, leaving 10 bases between. Germline CDR1 is MNHEY and CDR2 is SVGAGI. The CDR3 nucleotides are TGTGCCAGCAGGGCGCTAGAGAATGAGCAGTTCTTC. Residues: CASRALENEQFF.

This clonotype was seen ten or more times. Sequence at one end of the junction differs from germline and may be a read error. The rearrangement joins TRBV20-1 to TRBJ2-1, with 7 bases identical to TRBD2. This CDR3 comprises 13 residues. Germline V gene data show CDR1 as DFQATT and CDR2 as SNEGSKA (reference sequence). In DNA form, the CDR3 reads TGCAGTCCTAGCGGCCTCTCCTACAATGAGCAGTTCTTC. Protein product: CSPSGLSYNEQFF.

This clonotype has a handful of counts. The V gene is TRBV7-2, the J gene TRBJ2-2; 7 bases match TRBD2. The CDR3 has 17 residues. Germline-derived CDR1 and CDR2 are SGHTA and FQGNSA. J gave up 1 base and V 3 bases, and 8 bases lay outside the gene matches. Here the CDR3 DNA reads TGTGCCAGCAGCTTTCGAGGAAAGCGGGAGAACACCGGGGAGCTGTTTTTT. It yields the protein CASSFRGKRENTGELFF.

V is TRBV10-3 and J is TRBJ1-3; D perhaps matches TRBD1 (5 bases). CDR1 is ENHRY and CDR2 is SYGVKD in the germline V gene. This CDR3 comprises 15 residues. Trimming removed 2 bases from V and 2 bases from J, with 10 bases in between. DNA for the CDR3: TGTGCCATCAGTGAGCCGGGGGGAGCTGGAAACACCATATATTTT. Amino acid sequence: CAISEPGGAGNTIYF.

There are many counts of this clonotype. The V and J genes are TRBV20-1 and TRBJ1-5; D gene uncertain. Germline values: CDR1 DFQATT, CDR2 SNEGSKA (reference sequence). The CDR3 extends over 19 amino acids. The V gene lost 1 base and the J gene lost 0 bases, with 22 bases spanning the gap. In nucleotides, the CDR3 is TGCAGTGCTAGAGGACCCATGAGACCCCCGGCATATAGCAATCAGCCCCAGCATTTT. It specifies CSARGPMRPPAYSNQPQHF.

This clonotype was picked up many times. V usage is TRBV6-5 and J usage is TRBJ2-2, with 9 positions matching TRBD1. CDR3 length equals 17 residues. J gave up 0 bases and V 2 bases, and 4 bases lay outside the gene matches. The germline V gene encodes CDR1 MNHEY and CDR2 SVGAGI. This chain's CDR3 is CASSYPHRGPNTGELFF. The CDR3 region has the DNA TGTGCCAGCAGTTACCCGCACAGGGGGCCGAACACCGGGGAGCTGTTTTTT.

This clonotype has at least ten counts. The chain links TRBV27 to TRBJ2-7; 8 positions match TRBD1. The CDR3 runs 14 residues. Looked up from germline, CDR1 is MNHEY and CDR2 is SMNVEV (reference sequence). Germline trimming cut 4 bases from V and 6 bases from J; bases unmatched to any gene: 8. DNA of the CDR3: TGTGCCAGCAGTTCACCTTCAACAGGGGGCGAGCAGTACTTC. Its translation is CASSSPSTGGEQYF.

This clonotype was detected ten times or more. The rearrangement links TRBV3-1 to TRBJ2-1; D not resolved. The CDR3 runs 15 residues. Deletions cut 2 bases from V and 5 bases from J, with 13 bases between. Germline V gene data show CDR1 as LGHDT and CDR2 as YNNKEL (reference sequence). The CDR3 reads CASSQSPAVNNEQFF. CDR3 bases: TGTGCCAGCAGCCAATCCCCAGCCGTCAACAATGAGCAGTTCTTC.

This clonotype appeared many times. The V gene is TRBV27, the J gene TRBJ1-2; 12 bases map to TRBD1. Germline CDR1 is MNHEY and CDR2 is SMNVEV (reference sequence). There are 15 residues in the CDR3. Losses at the gene ends were 5 bases for V and 5 bases for J; bases not matched to a gene: 6. The CDR3 loop is CASSPPGQGAYGYTF. CDR3 nucleotide sequence: TGTGCCAGCAGTCCGCCGGGACAGGGGGCATATGGCTACACCTTC.

The sample holds many counts of this clonotype. This chain connects TRBV20-1 to TRBJ2-1; D uncertain. V dropped 0 bases and J dropped 2 bases, with 8 bases sitting between them. This CDR3 spans 14 amino acids. Germline lookup yields CDR1 DFQATT and CDR2 SNEGSKA (reference sequence). CDR3 sequence (DNA): TGCAGTGCTAGAGAGTACTCCCCCTACAATGAGCAGTTCTTC. Protein product: CSAREYSPYNEQFF.

This clonotype came up a few times. The chain recombines TRBV7-2 with TRBJ1-3; D possibly corresponds to TRBD1 (5 bases). Germline CDR1 is SGHTA and CDR2 is FQGNSA. The CDR3 length is 15 residues. V was shortened by 1 base and J by 0 bases, with 7 bases between the two germline ends. The CDR3 reads CASSLGTLSGNTIYF. CDR3 DNA sequence: TGTGCCAGCAGCTTAGGGACACTCTCTGGAAACACCATATATTTT.

The V gene is TRBV29-1, the J gene TRBJ2-7, with D tentatively TRBD1 (7 bases). The V end lost 6 bases, the J end lost 5 bases, and 17 bases lay between the germline ends. CDR1 and CDR2 (germline): SQVTM, ANQGSEA. This CDR3 is built from 13 residues. CDR3 sequence: CSVRQGGGNEQYF. The CDR3 region has the DNA TGCAGCGTGAGACAGGGAGGTGGGAACGAGCAGTACTTC.

In this sample, this clonotype turned up many times. The chain couples TRBV4-2 to TRBJ2-7, with TRBD1 matching over 8 bases. Germline CDR1 is LGHNA and CDR2 is YNFKEQ. The CDR3 is 15 residues long. V trimming: 1 base; J trimming: 0 bases; junction bases outside the gene matches: 2. The CDR3 DNA follows: TGTGCCAGCAGCCAAGGGGACAGGAGCTCCTACGAGCAGTACTTC. Translation: CASSQGDRSSYEQYF.

This clonotype was counted at least ten times. V gene TRBV12-3 or TRBV12-4 combines with J gene TRBJ1-2, with D unclear. The CDR3 contains 13 residues. The ends were cut back, 6 bases at V and 2 bases at J, with 10 bases in the middle. The CDR3 DNA is TGTGCCAGCAGGCACACAGTAAACTATGGCTACACCTTC. It is translated as CASRHTVNYGYTF.

This clonotype has a handful of counts. Here the CDR3 DNA reads TGCAGTGCTAGAGCCCTAGGAGGGAACTATGGCTACACCTTC. Translating it yields CSARALGGNYGYTF. The rearrangement links TRBV20-1 to TRBJ1-2, with D unresolved. The ends were cut back, 1 base at V and 2 bases at J, with 11 bases in the middle. The CDR3 has 14 amino acids. Germline-derived CDR1 and CDR2 are DFQATT and SNEGSKA (reference sequence).

The chain links TRBV4-1 to TRBJ1-1; possible D gene TRBD1, 6 bases. The CDR3 is 14 amino acids. Trimming cost V 1 base and J 4 bases, with 10 bases left between them. From germline, CDR1 is MGHRA and CDR2 YSYEKL. CDR3: CASSQGGGTTEAFF. The DNA for the CDR3 is TGCGCCAGCAGCCAAGGTGGGGGCACCACTGAAGCTTTCTTT.

This clonotype was seen repeatedly, ten times or more. The chain carries TRBV20-1 and TRBJ1-2; TRBD1 agrees at 8 bases. Unmatched junction bases numbered 3, after V lost 4 bases and J lost 2 bases. Germline assignment: CDR1 DFQATT and CDR2 SNEGSKA (reference sequence). The CDR3 consists of 13 residues. This chain's CDR3 is CSATDRANYGYTF. The CDR3 DNA reads TGCAGTGCTACGGACAGGGCGAACTATGGCTACACCTTC.

This clonotype was counted many times. The rearrangement links TRBV28 to TRBJ2-1, with 10 bases aligning to TRBD2. CDR1 and CDR2 (germline): MDHEN, SYDVKM. Trimming cost V 4 bases and J 5 bases; bases outside gene matches: 14. The CDR3 runs 18 residues. The CDR3 nucleotides read TGTGCCAGCAGTTCACTAGCGGGACTACCTACGGGTGACAATGAGCAGTTCTTC. The encoded protein is CASSSLAGLPTGDNEQFF. Combining the CDR3 with reference TRBV28 and TRBJ2-1 gives the whole variable domain DVKVTQSSRYLVKRTGEKVFLECVQDMDHENMFWYRQDPGLGLRLIYFSYDVKMKEKGDIPEGYSVSREKKERFSLILESASTNQTSMYLCASSSLAGLPTGDNEQFFGPGTRLTVL.